This entry concerns a single T cell receptor beta chain. Antigen specificity is unknown. Trimming shortened V by 0 bases and J by 10 bases, and 12 bases separated the two germline ends. CDR1 and CDR2 from the germline V gene are SGDLS and YYNGEE. The CDR3 is 13 amino acids. This entry is derived from a study of CD8+ T cells in alopecia areata. Study overall: Percent affected scalp area, the SALT score, rated treated patients' severity. Overall study results and limits: Although TCR sharing was seen in mice, sharing across patients was less clear, possibly for HLA-related reasons. Lesional scalp displayed greater clonality than normal scalp, most notably in alopecia totalis/universalis.

As the sequencing template, cDNA was produced by extracting RNA and reverse transcribing it. The assay was immunoSEQ multiplex PCR, and TCRdb's table has in-frame clones only and misses some. The sample lists roughly 250,000 clones, 50% to 75% occurring once. As for treatment: oral pan-JAK inhibitor, 5-10 mg twice daily. The TCR originated in a human donor with alopecia areata. The chain employs TRBV9 and TRBJ2-3, with D possibly being TRBD1 or TRBD2 (5 bases each). The material sequenced was CD4+ T cells sorted from blood, taken between weeks 51 and 54, from a patient treated with tofacitinib. The chain's CDR3 is CASSVEVRGPQYF. CDR3 sequence (DNA): TGTGCCAGCAGCGTAGAGGTCCGGGGCCCGCAGTATTTT.